The 18 T cell receptor beta chains presented below share a single source sample, sequenced in a study of human T cells and chemical hapten exposure. Time point specified: patch test 1, 2 weeks after DPC sensitization. Treatment indicated: therapeutic diphenylcyclopropenone sensitization with weekly scalp DPC. Via MiXCR, TCRdb re-called the RACE reads, giving one row per CDR3 protein. The table has fewer than 500,000 distinct CDR3 sequences, around 4.8% seen once; the top ten hold 2% to 2.5%. Sequencing was performed on whole blood, taken in connection with sensitization to the hapten diphenylcyclopropenone (DPC). The receptors were sampled from a woman between 45 and 65 years old with alopecia areata. Some clones in this sample may be carry-over from other donors' samples.

Ten or more counts support this clonotype. The V call is TRBV25-1, the J call TRBJ2-1; tentative D call: TRBD2 (6 bases). CDR3 length equals 15 residues. Between the trimmed V and J ends, which lost 3 bases and 4 bases, there was a span of 13 bases. The germline V gene encodes CDR1 MGHDK and CDR2 SYGVNS. The CDR3 sequence: CASSDASVIYNEQFF. Here the CDR3 DNA reads TGTGCCAGCAGTGACGCTAGCGTGATTTACAATGAGCAGTTCTTC.

This clonotype was picked up many times. V gene TRBV7-2 combines with J gene TRBJ1-1, with D uncertain. Trimming left V 2 bases short and J 0 bases short, with 4 bases between. The CDR3 spans 13 residues. The germline V gene encodes CDR1 SGHTA and CDR2 FQGNSA. The CDR3 region has the DNA TGTGCCAGCAGCTTACCGGTGAACACTGAAGCTTTCTTT. Protein sequence: CASSLPVNTEAFF.

The J gene is TRBJ1-1, the V gene TRBV7-2; 11 bases map to TRBD1. The CDR3 covers 17 residues. Germline CDR1 reads SGHTA; CDR2 reads FQGNSA. V lost 4 bases, J lost 1 base, and 8 bases stayed unmatched. The CDR3 DNA is TGTGCCAGCAGCTCCCGGGACAGGGGGGGGTGGAACACTGAAGCTTTCTTT. As protein: CASSSRDRGGWNTEAFF.

In this sample, this clonotype turned up many times. The chain links TRBV9 to TRBJ1-3; the D gene is possibly TRBD1 (5 bases). This CDR3 is 14 amino acids long. Trimming cost V 0 bases and J 2 bases, with 6 bases left between them. CDR1 SGDLS and CDR2 YYNGEE come from the germline V gene. This chain's CDR3 is CASSVEGPGNTIYF. CDR3 coding DNA: TGTGCCAGCAGCGTAGAGGGACCTGGAAACACCATATATTTT.

The chain is built from TRBV3-1 and TRBJ1-6; D not certain. V lost 0 bases and J 0 bases, leaving 15 bases between the germline ends. Germline CDR1 and CDR2: LGHDT and YNNKEL (reference sequence). The CDR3 is made up of 19 amino acids. The CDR3 DNA follows: TGTGCCAGCAGCCAAGATGGGGTAGGCCAGGACTCCTATAATTCACCCCTCCACTTT. Its translation is CASSQDGVGQDSYNSPLHF.

This clonotype has more than one count but fewer than ten. V gene TRBV5-1 combines with J gene TRBJ1-2, with D possibly matching TRBD1 (5 bases). This CDR3 comprises 13 residues. Germline V gene data show CDR1 as SGHRS and CDR2 as YFSETQ. V lost 6 bases, J lost 5 bases, and 14 bases lay in between. CDR3 in DNA: TGCGCCAGCAACGCGGGGGAACCGTATGGCTACACCTTC. The encoded protein is CASNAGEPYGYTF. The full variable domain, rest sourced from reference TRBV5-1 and TRBJ1-2, is KAGVTQTPRYLIKTRGQQVTLSCSPISGHRSVSWYQQTPGQGLQFLFEYFSETQRNKGNFPGRFSGRQFSNSRSEMNVSTLELGDSALYLCASNAGEPYGYTFGSGTRLTVV.

The genes are TRBV6-1 and TRBJ2-3, with D maybe TRBD2 (6 bases). The V gene's germline CDR1 is MNHNS and CDR2 SASEGT. Between the trimmed V and J ends, which lost 3 bases and 3 bases, there was a span of 10 bases. The CDR3 is 14 amino acids. CDR3 DNA sequence: TGTGCCAGCAGTGATGTCGCGGGAACAGATACGCAGTATTTT. It translates to CASSDVAGTDTQYF.

This clonotype has a count of ten or more. The chain carries TRBV7-6 and TRBJ1-1; D perhaps matches TRBD1 (6 bases). The CDR3 contains 14 residues. The germline V and J ends were trimmed by 3 bases and 5 bases, with 13 bases remaining between them. Germline-derived CDR1 and CDR2 are SGHVS and FNYEAQ. CDR3 sequence (DNA): TGTGCCAGCAGCTTTAGAGGGGGAGGGACTGAAGCTTTCTTT. It is translated as CASSFRGGGTEAFF.

Comments on this clonotype: This may be a read error, as it is one base from a much larger clone. The J gene is TRBJ1-5, the V gene TRBV6-2 or TRBV6-3; D not resolved. V was pared by 6 bases and J by 3 bases, with 9 bases between. The CDR3 sequence is 13 residues long. Germline CDR1 reads MNHEY; CDR2 reads SVGEGT. CDR3 bases: TGTGCCAGCAGAGAAGGAGACAATCAGCCCCAGCATTTT. It translates to CASREGDNQPQHF.

This clonotype was found many times. The V and J genes are TRBV12-3 or TRBV12-4 and TRBJ2-7; 7 bases align to TRBD2. The CDR3 loop spans 16 amino acids. J was trimmed by 1 base and V by 5 bases; bases with no gene match: 11. DNA for the CDR3: TGTGCCAGCAGTCCCCTCGTTAGCGGGTTGTCCTACGAGCAGTACTTC. As protein: CASSPLVSGLSYEQYF.

A few counts support this clonotype. The chain couples TRBV11-2 to TRBJ2-1; possibly TRBD2 for D (6 bases). V shed 5 bases and J shed 8 bases, with 19 bases lying between them. Germline CDR1 SGHAT, CDR2 FQNNGV. The CDR3 has 15 residues. The CDR3 sequence is CASSPLLAPGDEQFF. In nucleotides, the CDR3 is TGTGCCAGCAGCCCCCTACTAGCCCCGGGGGATGAGCAGTTCTTC.

This clonotype was recorded many times. The gene calls are TRBV29-1 and TRBJ1-1; D possibly corresponds to TRBD1 (6 bases). The germline V gene has CDR1 SQVTM and CDR2 ANQGSEA. Trimming cost V 0 bases and J 11 bases, with 10 bases left between them. This CDR3 comprises 11 residues. CDR3 region: CSVEEKDSAFF. In DNA, the CDR3 is TGCAGCGTTGAAGAAAAGGACAGCGCTTTCTTT. The complete variable domain, with remaining parts taken from reference TRBV29-1 and TRBJ1-1, reads SAVISQKPSRDICQRGTSLTIQCQVDSQVTMMFWYRQQPGQSLTLIATANQGSEATYESGFVIDKFPISRPNLTFSTLTVSNMSPEDSSIYLCSVEEKDSAFFGQGTRLTVV.

V is TRBV10-3 and J is TRBJ2-3, with 11 bases matching TRBD2. V lost 3 bases, J lost 5 bases, and 4 bases stayed unmatched. Germline values: CDR1 ENHRY, CDR2 SYGVKD. CDR3 length: 15 residues. CDR3 loop: CAISEGGLAGDTQYF. The CDR3 DNA reads as TGTGCCATCAGTGAAGGAGGACTAGCGGGAGATACGCAGTATTTT.

This clonotype was found many times. The chain uses TRBV29-1 and TRBJ2-2, with 7 bases lining up with TRBD2. V shed 4 bases, J shed 4 bases, and the junction held 3 bases outside the gene matches. Germline V gene lookup returns CDR1 SQVTM and CDR2 ANQGSEA. The CDR3 length is 13 residues. This CDR3 reads CSVAGGSTGELFF. In DNA, the CDR3 is TGCAGCGTTGCGGGGGGAAGCACCGGGGAGCTGTTTTTT.

This clonotype was seen just once. A single base separates this from a much larger clone, so it may be a read error. The CDR3 ends on some other residue instead of the conserved phenylalanine or tryptophan, so this is likely a read error. The chain carries TRBV9 and TRBJ2-1, with 7 bases that match TRBD2. CDR1 SGDLS and CDR2 YYNGEE come from the germline V gene. V lost 0 bases to trimming and J lost 8 bases; unmatched junction nucleotides: 8. There are 15 residues in the CDR3. The CDR3 sequence is CASSVEAGESDEQFS. The CDR3 nucleotides read TGTGCCAGCAGCGTAGAGGCGGGAGAAAGCGATGAGCAGTTCTCC.

There are many counts of this clonotype. The CDR3 reads CATSGISRQGIDTQYF. CDR3 in DNA: TGTGCCACCAGTGGTATATCGAGACAGGGGATCGATACGCAGTATTTT. The chain recombines TRBV24-1 with TRBJ2-3, with 8 bases matching TRBD1. V lost 5 bases, J lost 6 bases, and 12 bases stayed unmatched. The CDR3 loop spans 16 amino acids. The germline CDR1 and CDR2 sequences are KGHDR and SFDVKD.

This clonotype showed up just a few times. V gene TRBV6-4 combines with J gene TRBJ1-1; D ambiguous. Germline V gene data show CDR1 as MRHNA and CDR2 as SNTAGT. CDR3 length equals 14 residues. With 7 bases removed from V and 9 bases from J, the gap between germline ends came to 21 bases. The CDR3, as DNA: TGTGCCAGCAATAGGCCCTTACCCCGGCGGAAAGCTTTCTTT. Translation: CASNRPLPRRKAFF.

The chain is built from TRBV5-1 and TRBJ2-5; D gene ambiguous. Germline V gene lookup returns CDR1 SGHRS and CDR2 YFSETQ. V lost 5 bases, J lost 5 bases, and 13 bases lay in between. The CDR3 has 13 residues. The CDR3 spells CASSGLAKETQYF. CDR3 DNA: TGCGCCAGCAGTGGCCTGGCTAAGGAGACCCAGTACTTC. Supplemented by reference TRBV5-1 and TRBJ2-5, the full variable domain reads KAGVTQTPRYLIKTRGQQVTLSCSPISGHRSVSWYQQTPGQGLQFLFEYFSETQRNKGNFPGRFSGRQFSNSRSEMNVSTLELGDSALYLCASSGLAKETQYFGPGTRLLVL.